The 29 T cell receptor beta chains listed next were all sequenced from one sample in a study of T cell repertoires in aging, cancer and after chemotherapy. TCR beta rearrangements were amplified from peripheral blood genomic DNA. Multiplex touch-down PCR with TRB-A/B primers amplified rearranged V-D-J TRB sequences. Each CDR3 protein gets one entry after TCRdb re-called the multiplex PCR reads with MiXCR. The table has about 5,000 distinct CDR3 sequences, 21% seen once. Sequenced sample: blood. The receptors shown here come from a human donor with a blood cancer.

The chain employs TRBV5-1 and TRBJ2-7, with 7 bases lining up with TRBD2. Trimming took 7 bases from V and 9 from J; bases not matched to a gene: 13. In germline, CDR1 is SGHRS, CDR2 YFSETQ. The CDR3 runs to 13 residues. Here the CDR3 DNA reads TGCGCCAGCGCCACAGCTCGGGGGGACTCGCAGTACTTC. Its protein product is CASATARGDSQYF.

Only a few counts were recorded for this clonotype. The V gene is TRBV5-1, the J gene TRBJ2-1; 10 nucleotides agree with TRBD2. The CDR3 runs 16 residues. Trimming at V came to 3 bases and at J to 7 bases, leaving 10 bases not matched to a gene. CDR1 is SGHRS, CDR2 YFSETQ, per germline. The CDR3 nucleotides read TGCGCCAGCAGCTCTGGAGCGGGGGGGCTTTCAAATGAGCAGTTCTTC. Its protein is CASSSGAGGLSNEQFF.

Sample share makes this clonotype medium-sized. The V call is TRBV24-1, the J call TRBJ2-2; the D gene is possibly TRBD1 (6 bases). CDR1 KGHDR and CDR2 SFDVKD come from the germline V gene. The V and J ends lost 7 bases and 4 bases respectively, with 9 bases between them. This CDR3 region has 13 residues. The CDR3 bases are TGTGCCACCAGCCAACAGGGCACCGGGGAGCTGTTTTTT. Protein sequence: CATSQQGTGELFF.

This clonotype was observed a handful of times. The rearrangement joins TRBV5-1 to TRBJ1-1; D remains unclear. There are 14 residues in the CDR3. V dropped 4 bases and J dropped 0 bases, with 10 bases sitting between them. Germline V gene sequence: CDR1 SGHRS, CDR2 YFSETQ. In DNA, the CDR3 is TGCGCCAGCAGCGTCAACGCAGTGAACACTGAAGCTTTCTTT. This gives the protein CASSVNAVNTEAFF.

The chain employs TRBV7-9 and TRBJ2-7; a weak D match, TRBD1 (5 bases). Germline assignment: CDR1 SEHNR and CDR2 FQNEAQ (reference sequence). The ends were cut back, 1 base at V and 2 bases at J, with 12 bases in the middle. The CDR3 extends over 15 amino acids. The CDR3 is CASSLVQGLAYEQYF. In DNA, the CDR3 is TGTGCCAGCAGCTTAGTCCAGGGCTTGGCCTACGAGCAGTACTTC.

The chain links TRBV5-1 to TRBJ2-7; D may be TRBD1 (5 bases). Germline-derived CDR1 and CDR2 are SGHRS and YFSETQ. The CDR3 is made up of 13 amino acids. V shed 7 bases and J shed 4 bases, with 15 bases lying between them. For the CDR3, the DNA is TGCGCCAGCGGCCCCGGACAACCTTACGAGCAGTACTTC. This translates into CASGPGQPYEQYF.

By its share, this clonotype is medium-sized (0.01 to 0.1%). This chain uses TRBV18 with TRBJ2-2, with 10 bases that match TRBD1. The germline V gene encodes CDR1 KGHSH and CDR2 LQKENI. V gave up 3 bases and J gave up 2 bases; unmatched junction bases: 3. This CDR3 region has 16 residues. Written as DNA, the CDR3 is TGTGCCAGCTCACCTCCGACAGGGGGCAACACCGGGGAGCTGTTTTTT. This encodes CASSPPTGGNTGELFF. Full variable domain (remainder filled in from reference TRBV18 and TRBJ2-2): NAGVMQNPRHLVRRRGQEARLRCSPMKGHSHVYWYRQLPEEGLKFMVYLQKENIIDESGMPKERFSAEFPKEGPSILRIQQVVRGDSAAYFCASSPPTGGNTGELFFGEGSRLTVL.

This clonotype is medium-sized within its sample. This rearrangement joins TRBV30 to TRBJ2-2; D unclear. This CDR3 has 14 residues. V was clipped by 4 bases and J by 7 bases, with 16 bases between them. Germline CDR1 is GTSNPN and CDR2 is SVGIG (reference sequence). The CDR3 region is CAWNRGRASGELFF. In DNA, the CDR3 is TGTGCCTGGAACCGAGGACGGGCAAGCGGGGAGCTGTTTTTT.

This clonotype has a handful of counts. The genes are TRBV12-3 or TRBV12-4 and TRBJ1-2; 7 bases match TRBD1. The V and J ends lost 5 bases and 4 bases, in that order; junction bases with no gene match: 1. There are 12 residues in the CDR3. CDR3 DNA sequence: TGTGCCAGCAGTAGACAGGGCTATGGCTACACCTTC. This codes for CASSRQGYGYTF.

This clonotype is medium-sized by share. The chain links TRBV6-5 to TRBJ2-7, with a tentative D call TRBD2 (6 bases). Trimming shortened V by 0 bases and J by 2 bases, and 8 bases separated the two germline ends. The CDR3 consists of 14 residues. Germline CDR1 reads MNHEY; CDR2 reads SVGAGI. The CDR3 loop reads CASSYSRTTYEQYF. The CDR3 DNA reads as TGTGCCAGCAGTTACTCCCGGACTACCTACGAGCAGTACTTC.

There are a few counts of this clonotype. The V call is TRBV7-2, the J call TRBJ2-6, with a possible D match to TRBD2 (5 bases). The CDR3 covers 15 residues. Germline-derived CDR1 and CDR2 are SGHTA and FQGNSA. V was shortened by 11 bases and J by 4 bases, with 18 bases between the two germline ends. The chain's CDR3 is CAGALGGLGANVLTF. The CDR3 DNA is TGTGCCGGTGCCCTCGGAGGTTTAGGGGCCAACGTCCTGACTTTC.

There are a few counts of this clonotype. The V gene is TRBV11-2, the J gene TRBJ1-5; 8 bases match TRBD1. The V segment lost 5 bases and the J segment 7 bases; nucleotides outside the gene matches: 10. Germline values: CDR1 SGHAT, CDR2 FQNNGV. The CDR3 is made up of 15 amino acids. The chain's CDR3 is CASSLGTGSWQPQHF. The CDR3 DNA follows: TGTGCCAGCAGCCTAGGGACAGGATCGTGGCAGCCCCAGCATTTT.

This sequence joins TRBV7-9 and TRBJ2-7; 9 bases match TRBD1. The CDR3 runs 15 residues. V gave up 6 bases and J gave up 4 bases; unmatched junction bases: 10. The V gene's germline CDR1 is SEHNR and CDR2 FQNEAQ (reference sequence). CDR3 protein: CASSRTGGAGYEQYF. The DNA of the CDR3 is TGTGCCAGCAGTCGTACAGGGGGCGCTGGTTACGAGCAGTACTTC.

The rearrangement links TRBV12-3 or TRBV12-4 to TRBJ1-5; no firm D call. V lost 3 bases to trimming and J lost 4 bases, with 7 bases between them. CDR3 length: 13 amino acids. CDR3 amino acids: CASSFATNQPQHF. CDR3 nucleotide sequence: TGTGCCAGCAGTTTCGCGACAAATCAGCCCCAGCATTTT.

J is TRBJ2-7 and V is TRBV5-1; D perhaps matches TRBD1 (6 bases). The germline V gene encodes CDR1 SGHRS and CDR2 YFSETQ. V dropped 3 bases and J dropped 2 bases, with 9 bases sitting between them. The CDR3 length is 13 residues. The CDR3 here is CASSWDKAYEQYF. In DNA, the CDR3 is TGCGCCAGCAGCTGGGACAAGGCCTACGAGCAGTACTTC.

This clonotype ranks as medium-sized. The rearrangement joins TRBV24-1 to TRBJ2-1; no reliable D call. V was trimmed by 3 bases and J by 9 bases, leaving 11 bases between them. CDR1 is KGHDR and CDR2 is SFDVKD in the germline V gene. This CDR3 spans 13 amino acids. In DNA form, the CDR3 reads TGTGCCACCAGTGATCCCCTGTCGATTGAGCAGTTCTTC. Amino acid sequence: CATSDPLSIEQFF.

V and J are TRBV5-1 and TRBJ2-2; D might be TRBD2 (7 bases). The CDR3 loop spans 16 amino acids. The germline gives CDR1 SGHRS, CDR2 YFSETQ. Trimming stripped 0 bases from V and 4 bases from J, with 13 bases between. The CDR3 bases are TGCGCCAGCAGCTTGGGAGGCGGGGGCCTCACCGGGGAGCTGTTTTTT. The encoded protein is CASSLGGGGLTGELFF.

This clonotype is categorized as medium-sized. V is TRBV6-1 and J is TRBJ2-3; perhaps TRBD2 as D (5 bases). Germline loops: CDR1 MNHNS, CDR2 SASEGT. Trimming left V 6 bases short and J 2 bases short, with 12 bases between. This CDR3 region has 14 residues. This chain's CDR3 is CASRAGRDTDTQYF. In nucleotides, the CDR3 is TGTGCCAGCAGGGCCGGACGGGACACAGATACGCAGTATTTT.

By frequency in the sample, this clonotype is large. V is TRBV6-5 and J is TRBJ2-3; D ambiguous. Per the germline V gene, CDR1 is MNHEY and CDR2 is SVGAGI. The CDR3 consists of 12 residues. V lost 6 bases to trimming and J lost 4 bases, with 8 bases between them. CDR3 region: CASSHTSDTQYF. The DNA for the CDR3 is TGTGCCAGCAGCCATACCTCAGATACGCAGTATTTT.

This clonotype counts as medium-sized. The chain is built from TRBV6-2 or TRBV6-3 and TRBJ1-2, with D uncertain. Germline-derived CDR1 and CDR2 are MNHEY and SVGEGT. The CDR3 totals 14 residues. Between the trimmed V and J ends, which lost 6 bases and 0 bases, there was a span of 11 bases. CDR3 coding DNA: TGTGCCAGCAGCCGCGACGGGACTAACTATGGCTACACCTTC. Its protein is CASSRDGTNYGYTF.

The rearrangement uses TRBV5-1 and TRBJ2-3; the D is unclear. V lost 0 bases to trimming and J lost 4 bases, with 3 bases between them. Germline loops: CDR1 SGHRS, CDR2 YFSETQ. The CDR3 is made up of 12 amino acids. The CDR3 spells CASSLDPDTQYF. The CDR3 nucleotides read TGCGCCAGCAGCTTGGACCCAGATACGCAGTATTTT.

The chain employs TRBV4-3 and TRBJ2-2; D is unresolved. The V gene lost 0 bases and the J gene lost 3 bases, with 8 bases spanning the gap. In germline, CDR1 is LGHNA, CDR2 YSLEER. This CDR3 is built from 15 residues. CDR3: CASSQDEVHTGELFF. In DNA form, the CDR3 reads TGCGCCAGCAGCCAAGATGAGGTACACACCGGGGAGCTGTTTTTT.

This clonotype was counted a few times. The CDR3 sequence: CSAKRGEFQETQYF. The CDR3 nucleotides are TGCAGTGCTAAAAGGGGGGAGTTCCAAGAGACCCAGTACTTC. This chain links TRBV20-1 with TRBJ2-5; D may correspond to TRBD1 or TRBD2 (6 bases each). The germline CDR1 and CDR2 sequences are DFQATT and SNEGSKA (reference sequence). Trimming took off 4 bases at V and 1 base at J, with 13 bases between the two ends. The CDR3 extends over 14 amino acids.

This clonotype is medium-sized within its sample. The chain joins TRBV6-6 to TRBJ2-5; possibly TRBD2 for D (7 bases). Trimming pared 2 bases from V and 5 bases from J, leaving 9 bases between. The CDR3 sequence is 13 residues long. CDR1 and CDR2 (germline): MNHNY, SVGAGI (reference sequence). This CDR3 reads CASSYGGGETQYF. CDR3 coding DNA: TGTGCCAGCAGTTACGGGGGGGGCGAGACCCAGTACTTC.

This clonotype is labeled medium-sized (0.01 to 0.1%). The CDR3 reads CASSPAGIGYTF. CDR3 in DNA: TGTGCCAGCAGTCCAGCAGGGATCGGCTACACCTTC. V and J are TRBV6-6 and TRBJ1-2, with D possibly being TRBD1 (5 bases). The CDR3 runs 12 residues. CDR1 MNHNY and CDR2 SVGAGI come from the germline V gene (reference sequence). The ends were cut back, 5 bases at V and 8 bases at J, with 12 bases in the middle.

This clonotype was seen only a few times. This chain joins TRBV11-1 and TRBJ1-1, with a possible D match to TRBD1 (5 bases). This CDR3 spans 15 amino acids. The germline gives CDR1 SGHAT, CDR2 FQDESV (reference sequence). Trimming left V 3 bases short and J 1 base short, with 12 bases between. The CDR3 region is CASSLMGRRNTEAFF. For the CDR3, the DNA is TGTGCCAGCAGCTTGATGGGACGGAGGAACACTGAAGCTTTCTTT.

V is TRBV5-4 and J is TRBJ2-2; TRBD2 aligns across 15 bases. Germline CDR1 is SGHNT and CDR2 is YYREEE (reference sequence). J lost 6 bases, V lost 7 bases, and 7 bases had no gene match. The CDR3 sequence is 16 residues long. The CDR3 loop reads CASWGLAGGTAGELFF. CDR3 nucleotide sequence: TGTGCCAGCTGGGGACTAGCGGGGGGTACGGCCGGGGAGCTGTTTTTT.

J is TRBJ2-1 and V is TRBV11-2; TRBD2 agrees at 11 bases. This CDR3 contains 17 residues. V dropped 1 base and J dropped 6; count of bases not matched to a gene: 8. CDR1 is SGHAT and CDR2 is FQNNGV in the germline V gene. The CDR3 here is CASSLGVSGGEPNEQFF. In nucleotides, the CDR3 is TGTGCCAGCAGCTTAGGGGTTAGCGGGGGGGAACCCAATGAGCAGTTCTTC.

The chain is built from TRBV12-3 or TRBV12-4 and TRBJ1-1, with unresolved D. The V gene lost 3 bases and the J gene lost 1 base, with 9 bases spanning the gap. This CDR3 region has 14 residues. The CDR3 DNA reads TGTGCCAGCAGTTTGGTTCAATCGAACACTGAAGCTTTCTTT. Translated, it gives CASSLVQSNTEAFF.